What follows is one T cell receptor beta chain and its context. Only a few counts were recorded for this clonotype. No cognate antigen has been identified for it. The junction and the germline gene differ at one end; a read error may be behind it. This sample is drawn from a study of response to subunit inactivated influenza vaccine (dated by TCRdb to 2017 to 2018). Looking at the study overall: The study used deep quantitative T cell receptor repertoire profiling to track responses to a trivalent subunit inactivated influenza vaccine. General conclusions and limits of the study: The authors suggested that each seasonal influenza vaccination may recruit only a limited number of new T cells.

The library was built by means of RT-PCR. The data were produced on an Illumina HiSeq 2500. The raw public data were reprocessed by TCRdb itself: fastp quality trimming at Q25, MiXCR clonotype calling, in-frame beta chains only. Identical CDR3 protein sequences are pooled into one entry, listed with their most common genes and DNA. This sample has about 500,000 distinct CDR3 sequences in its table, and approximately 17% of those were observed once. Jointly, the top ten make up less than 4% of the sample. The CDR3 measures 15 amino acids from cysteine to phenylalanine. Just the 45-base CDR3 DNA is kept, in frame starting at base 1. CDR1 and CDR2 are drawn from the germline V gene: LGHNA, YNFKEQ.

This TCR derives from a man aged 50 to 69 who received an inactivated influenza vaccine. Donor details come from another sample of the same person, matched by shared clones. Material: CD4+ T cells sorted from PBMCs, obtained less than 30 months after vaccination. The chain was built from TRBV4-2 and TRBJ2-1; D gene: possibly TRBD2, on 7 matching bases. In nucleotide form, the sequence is TGTGCCAGCAGCCAAGAAATAATGGGGGGGCGCAAACCGCTCTTC. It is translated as CASSQEIMGGRKPLF.